These 29 T cell receptor beta chains were sequenced from one sample in a study of T cells in localized non-small cell lung cancer. Profiled with immunoSEQ multiplex PCR; TCRdb holds only in-frame clones, not every one. Altogether around 64,000 clones are present, about four fifths being singletons, with the ten largest covering roughly 4.8%. The sequenced sample was PBMCs, obtained before any cancer treatment. The receptors come from a man aged 40 to 75 with stage II lung adenocarcinoma.

The chain is built from TRBV7-2 and TRBJ2-1; 7 nucleotides agree with TRBD2. CDR3 length: 15 amino acids. From germline, CDR1 is SGHTA and CDR2 FQGNSA. V lost 1 base and J lost 7; bases outside the gene matches: 7. CDR3 loop: CASSLVAGGGNEQFF. As DNA, the CDR3 is TGTGCCAGCAGCTTAGTGGCCGGGGGAGGGAATGAGCAGTTCTTC.

The chain combines TRBV30 with TRBJ2-1; 13 bases agree with TRBD2. V was pared by 4 bases and J by 9 bases, with 9 bases of the junction left unmatched. CDR1 and CDR2 (germline): GTSNPN, SVGIG (reference sequence). The CDR3 is 15 amino acids. As DNA, the CDR3 is TGTGCCTGGATCGGGACTAGCGGGATCAGGGTTGAGCAGTTCTTC. Translation gives CAWIGTSGIRVEQFF.

A few counts support this clone. V and J are TRBV18 and TRBJ1-4; D gene uncertain. Trimming stripped 2 bases from V and 5 bases from J, with 12 bases between. Germline values: CDR1 KGHSH, CDR2 LQKENI. The CDR3 has 15 amino acids. This CDR3 is CASSPGQYLNEKLFF. The CDR3 DNA is TGTGCCAGCTCACCAGGTCAGTACTTGAATGAAAAACTGTTTTTT.

There are a few counts of this clone. The V gene is TRBV7-9, the J gene TRBJ1-1, with D possibly being TRBD1 (5 bases). CDR3 length: 15 residues. Germline CDR1 reads SEHNR; CDR2 reads FQNEAQ (reference sequence). Trimming pared 4 bases from V and 1 base from J, leaving 13 bases between. The CDR3 region is CASSSQGVGNTEAFF. CDR3 in DNA: TGTGCCAGCAGCTCCCAGGGAGTGGGGAACACTGAAGCTTTCTTT.

The rearrangement joins TRBV10-1 to TRBJ2-5; D unresolved. This CDR3 comprises 15 residues. Trimming stripped 5 bases from V and 7 bases from J, with 20 bases between. Germline V gene data show CDR1 as WNHNN and CDR2 as SYGVQD (reference sequence). The CDR3 DNA sequence: TGCGCCAGCAGTCAAGCTGACCGGGCTCTCGGGACCCAGTACTTC. It specifies CASSQADRALGTQYF.

The rearrangement joins TRBV18 to TRBJ2-2, with D possibly TRBD1 on 6 matching bases. Looked up from germline, CDR1 is KGHSH and CDR2 is LQKENI. This CDR3 is 14 amino acids long. The V gene lost 5 bases and the J gene lost 1 base, with 8 bases spanning the gap. DNA for the CDR3: TGTGCCAGCTCAAGGGGACAGAACACCGGGGAGCTGTTTTTT. This sequence encodes CASSRGQNTGELFF.

This clone has just one count. The J gene is TRBJ2-1, the V gene TRBV6-5; D unresolved. Germline V gives CDR1 MNHEY, CDR2 SVGAGI. V lost 0 bases, J lost 3 bases, and 6 bases lay in between. CDR3 length: 14 residues. The CDR3 region is CASSYSISYNEQFF. CDR3 nucleotide sequence: TGTGCCAGCAGTTACTCGATAAGCTACAATGAGCAGTTCTTC.

J is TRBJ2-3 and V is TRBV7-2; the match to TRBD2 covers 7 bases. The CDR3 consists of 19 residues. Germline lookup yields CDR1 SGHTA and CDR2 FQGNSA. Germline trimming cut 1 base from V and 3 bases from J; bases unmatched to any gene: 16. CDR3 sequence (DNA): TGTGCCAGCAGCTTAGAGTGGGACTACATCACCATAGGGACAGATACGCAGTATTTT. Translated, it gives CASSLEWDYITIGTDTQYF.

The chain combines TRBV2 with TRBJ2-6; possible D gene TRBD1, 5 bases. V was trimmed by 6 bases and J by 0 bases, leaving 9 bases between them. The CDR3 is 15 residues long. The germline V gene has CDR1 SNHLY and CDR2 FYNNEI. The CDR3 region has the DNA TGTGCCAGCAGAACAGGCCTCTCTGGGGCCAACGTCCTGACTTTC. Translated: CASRTGLSGANVLTF.

The chain links TRBV7-5 to TRBJ1-4; the DNA was not used to check the table's D call, TRBD1. TRBV7-5 is reported as a pseudogene. CDR3 length: 17 amino acids. CDR3 protein: CARSLGAGQGFWEKLFF. CDR3 nucleotide sequence: TGTGCCAGAAGCTTAGGAGCGGGACAGGGTTTTTGGGAAAAACTGTTTTTT.

The sample holds one count of this clone. The same CDR3 arises from other DNA sequences in this sample as well. The chain couples TRBV6-5 to TRBJ2-7; no definite D call. The CDR3 is 12 residues long. CDR1 is MNHEY, CDR2 SVGAGI, per germline. V dropped 0 bases and J dropped 4 bases, with 4 bases sitting between them. CDR3 amino acids: CASSYSRYEQYF. For the CDR3, the DNA is TGTGCCAGCAGTTACTCGCGGTACGAGCAGTACTTC.

In the case of this clone: The junction and the germline gene differ at one end; a read error may be behind it. This chain connects TRBV30 to TRBJ1-2; D may be TRBD1 (5 bases). CDR3 length equals 13 residues. The V gene's germline CDR1 is GTSNPN and CDR2 SVGIG (reference sequence). CDR3 sequence reads: CVWSVLRGAGYTF. The CDR3 region has the DNA TGTGTCTGGAGTGTATTAAGGGGAGCTGGCTACACCTTC.

The J gene is TRBJ2-6, the V gene TRBV9, with a tentative D call TRBD2 (5 bases). The CDR3 totals 15 residues. Germline lookup yields CDR1 SGDLS and CDR2 YYNGEE. With 6 bases removed from V and 0 bases from J, the gap between germline ends came to 10 bases. CDR3 bases: TGTGCCAGCACCGAGGGTCTCTCTGGGGCCAACGTCCTGACTTTC. Protein sequence: CASTEGLSGANVLTF.

The CDR3 protein is CSVEVRGRRDEQYF. CDR3 nucleotides: TGCAGCGTTGAAGTAAGGGGGCGCAGGGACGAGCAGTACTTC. V usage is TRBV29-1 and J usage is TRBJ2-7, with 7 nucleotides matching TRBD1. Trimming cost V 1 base and J 5 bases; bases outside gene matches: 8. This CDR3 is 14 amino acids long. From germline, CDR1 is SQVTM and CDR2 ANQGSEA.

The V gene is TRBV7-9, the J gene TRBJ2-5, with 8 bases matching TRBD2. The CDR3 extends over 14 amino acids. Germline-derived CDR1 and CDR2 are SEHNR and FQNEAQ (reference sequence). Germline trimming cut 5 bases from V and 5 bases from J; bases unmatched to any gene: 7. This CDR3 is CASSRRGGTETQYF. The CDR3 DNA sequence: TGTGCCAGCAGCCGGCGCGGGGGGACGGAGACCCAGTACTTC.

The chain couples TRBV19 to TRBJ1-1; D is uncertain. The CDR3 totals 13 residues. The germline gives CDR1 LNHDA, CDR2 SQIVND (reference sequence). Trimming cost V 4 bases and J 7 bases, with 13 bases left between them. In nucleotides, the CDR3 is TGTGCCAGTAGTAGGAGATCTATCGATGAAGCTTTCTTT. Its translation: CASSRRSIDEAFF.

This clone showed up just once. The chain uses TRBV10-2 and TRBJ1-2; unclear D gene. Trimming left V 7 bases short and J 4 bases short, with 10 bases between. Germline values: CDR1 WSHSY, CDR2 SAAADI. This CDR3 contains 12 residues. This chain's CDR3 is CASTGGGYGYTF. Here the CDR3 DNA reads TGCGCCAGCACCGGCGGAGGCTATGGCTACACCTTC.

The sample holds one count of this clone. The genes are TRBV5-1 and TRBJ2-7, with D maybe TRBD1 (6 bases). The V end was cut by 2 bases, the J end by 1 base, with 13 bases between. This CDR3 region has 15 residues. The V gene's germline CDR1 is SGHRS and CDR2 YFSETQ. In nucleotides, the CDR3 is TGCGCCAGCAGCTTACAGGGAGTGAGTTCCTACGAGCAGTACTTC. Its translation: CASSLQGVSSYEQYF.

Concerning this clone: This same CDR3 is encoded by further DNA sequences in the sample. The chain combines TRBV7-9 with TRBJ2-5, with D uncertain. CDR3 length: 14 residues. Trimming pared 1 base from V and 0 bases from J, leaving 6 bases between. CDR1 is SEHNR, CDR2 FQNEAQ, per germline (reference sequence). The CDR3 sequence: CASSLGRNQETQYF. The CDR3 DNA reads as TGTGCCAGCAGCTTAGGACGGAACCAAGAGACCCAGTACTTC.

This clone was recorded only once. V gene TRBV6-1 combines with J gene TRBJ1-1; TRBD1 matches at 7 bases. The CDR3 spans 15 residues. V dropped 1 base and J dropped 3; count of bases not matched to a gene: 5. CDR1 and CDR2 (germline): MNHNS, SASEGT. CDR3 nucleotide sequence: TGTGCCAGCAGTGAAGTTCGCCAGGGGGACACTGAAGCTTTCTTT. Translation gives CASSEVRQGDTEAFF.

The chain couples TRBV14 to TRBJ2-5, with D perhaps matching TRBD1 (6 bases). This CDR3 is built from 12 residues. Deletions cut 0 bases from V and 7 bases from J, with 6 bases between. Germline-derived CDR1 and CDR2 are SGHDN and FVKESK. The CDR3 spells CASSQEQGTQYF. The CDR3 DNA is TGTGCCAGCAGCCAAGAACAGGGGACCCAGTACTTC.

CDR3 coding DNA: TGTGCCACCAGCAGAGATATAGCAGATACGCAGTATTTT. Its protein product is CATSRDIADTQYF. This rearrangement joins TRBV15 to TRBJ2-3; D is unresolved. Trimming removed 0 bases at V and 4 bases at J, with 5 bases between. CDR1 is LNHNV and CDR2 is YYDKDF in the germline V gene (reference sequence). CDR3 length: 13 residues.

CDR3 residues: CAWSVGGTSREQYF. CDR3 DNA: TGTGCCTGGAGTGTGGGGGGGACCTCTAGAGAGCAGTACTTC. The chain joins TRBV30 to TRBJ2-7; 7 nucleotides align to TRBD2. The CDR3 contains 14 residues. After removal of 0 bases from V and 7 bases from J, the junction contained 9 bases not matched to a gene. CDR1 GTSNPN and CDR2 SVGIG come from the germline V gene (reference sequence).

The chain carries TRBV27 and TRBJ2-1; perhaps TRBD2 as D (5 bases). Germline V lookup: CDR1 MNHEY, CDR2 SMNVEV (reference sequence). V was trimmed by 3 bases and J by 2 bases, leaving 11 bases between them. The CDR3 has 15 amino acids. The CDR3 loop reads CASSFEGYAYNEQFF. The CDR3 DNA follows: TGTGCCAGCAGTTTTGAGGGCTACGCCTACAATGAGCAGTTCTTC.

V gene TRBV6-6 combines with J gene TRBJ2-7, with a tentative D call TRBD1 (6 bases). The CDR3 is 15 residues long. Germline-derived CDR1 and CDR2 are MNHNY and SVGAGI (reference sequence). With 0 bases removed from V and 1 base from J, the gap between germline ends came to 10 bases. CDR3 amino acids: CASSYSGTTSYEQYF. CDR3 DNA sequence: TGTGCCAGCAGTTACTCCGGGACAACATCCTACGAGCAGTACTTC.

This clone was seen only a few times. This chain links TRBV2 with TRBJ1-1; TRBD1 is a possible D gene (5 bases). The CDR3 loop spans 13 amino acids. V was trimmed by 7 bases and J by 4 bases, leaving 13 bases between them. CDR1 is SNHLY and CDR2 is FYNNEI in the germline V gene. CDR3 in amino acids: CASTSDQGTEAFF. CDR3 nucleotide sequence: TGTGCCAGCACCTCGGACCAGGGCACTGAAGCTTTCTTT.

As DNA, the CDR3 is TGTGCCAGCTCACCCGTCCCCAAAGCGGGAGTCTTTAGCAAAAACATTCAGTACTTC. Protein product: CASSPVPKAGVFSKNIQYF. The rearrangement joins TRBV18 to TRBJ2-4; 8 nucleotides agree with TRBD2. The CDR3 sequence is 19 residues long. Germline-derived CDR1 and CDR2 are KGHSH and LQKENI. J was trimmed by 3 bases and V by 3 bases; bases with no gene match: 16.

This clone was seen only a few times. The chain is built from TRBV4-2 and TRBJ1-1; D perhaps matches TRBD1 (6 bases). Trimming stripped 3 bases from V and 1 base from J, with 15 bases between. The CDR3 consists of 16 residues. Per the germline V gene, CDR1 is LGHNA and CDR2 is YNFKEQ. CDR3: CASSQVTDRRNTEAFF. DNA of the CDR3: TGTGCCAGCAGCCAGGTAACTGACAGGAGGAACACTGAAGCTTTCTTT.

The chain's CDR3 is CASSPGGNEQFF. The CDR3 nucleotides are TGTGCCAGCTCACCAGGGGGCAATGAGCAGTTCTTC. The chain links TRBV18 to TRBJ2-1, with D perhaps given as TRBD1 or TRBD2 (5 bases each). The CDR3 runs 12 residues. Germline V gene data show CDR1 as KGHSH and CDR2 as LQKENI. V lost 2 bases and J lost 6, with 5 bases in between.